One and the same sample provided the 16 T cell receptor beta chains below, sequenced in a study of technical replicates of blood from a handful of donors (dated by TCRdb to about 2017). The library was built by means of the immunoSEQ multiplex PCR assay. TCRdb took this table from immuneACCESS and kept in-frame rearrangements with V and J called. Such tables lack part of the clones; where checked against another copy, unresolved V genes explain under half of the gap, and the rest is unexplained. The sample yields about 74,000 clones; roughly 94% were counted once. The biggest ten clones account for under 0.3% of the sample. The specimen sequenced was T cells isolated from PBMCs. These receptors originate from a human donor in good health.

The CDR3 spells CASSSGTLRGRGDTQYF. The CDR3 DNA reads as TGTGCCAGCAGCTCTGGAACCCTCAGGGGACGAGGAGATACGCAGTATTTT. This chain links TRBV11-2 with TRBJ2-3; the D gene is possibly TRBD1 (6 bases). The germline V and J ends were trimmed by 4 bases and 5 bases, with 22 bases remaining between them. The CDR3 is made up of 17 amino acids. Germline V gives CDR1 SGHAT, CDR2 FQNNGV.

The chain links TRBV2 to TRBJ2-5, with D maybe TRBD2 (5 bases). Germline V gene sequence: CDR1 SNHLY, CDR2 FYNNEI. V was shortened by 0 bases and J by 2 bases, with 10 bases between the two germline ends. The CDR3 totals 15 residues. Here the CDR3 DNA reads TGTGCCAGCAGTGAAGCGGAGGTTGGGCAAGAGACCCAGTACTTC. It is translated as CASSEAEVGQETQYF.

The chain recombines TRBV2 with TRBJ2-2; D may be TRBD1 (5 bases). CDR3 size: 15 residues. Trimming stripped 2 bases from V and 4 bases from J, with 11 bases between. Germline V CDR1 and CDR2: SNHLY, FYNNEI. CDR3: CASSERQRSTGELFF. Here the CDR3 DNA reads TGTGCCAGCAGTGAAAGACAGCGATCCACCGGGGAGCTGTTTTTT.

V is TRBV18 and J is TRBJ1-1, with a tentative D call TRBD1 (6 bases). The ends were cut back, 3 bases at V and 3 bases at J, with 23 bases in the middle. Germline CDR1 reads KGHSH; CDR2 reads LQKENI. The CDR3 has 18 residues. As DNA, the CDR3 is TGTGCCAGCTCACCGCTAACGGGATCGGGACACATCGACACTGAAGCTTTCTTT. It encodes CASSPLTGSGHIDTEAFF.

V gene TRBV10-1 combines with J gene TRBJ2-3; D remains unclear. Trimming cost V 0 bases and J 4 bases, with 8 bases left between them. CDR1 is WNHNN and CDR2 is SYGVQD in the germline V gene (reference sequence). This CDR3 contains 14 residues. CDR3 protein: CASSESIAADTQYF. The CDR3, as DNA: TGCGCCAGCAGTGAGTCAATAGCAGCAGATACGCAGTATTTT.

The rearrangement links TRBV21-1 to TRBJ2-2; TRBD1 is taken as the D call from the table, unchecked against the DNA. TRBV21-1 is flagged as a pseudogene. The CDR3 covers 17 residues. This chain's CDR3 is CASSNPRTGGRAGELFF. In nucleotides, the CDR3 is TGTGCCAGCAGCAACCCCAGGACAGGGGGCCGGGCCGGGGAGCTGTTTTTT.

This clone occurred a few times. The V gene is TRBV6-5, the J gene TRBJ2-7, with TRBD1 matching over 9 bases. Trimming at V came to 6 bases and at J to 3 bases, leaving 6 bases not matched to a gene. Germline V gives CDR1 MNHEY, CDR2 SVGAGI. The CDR3 has 14 amino acids. The chain's CDR3 is CASRGGTGRYEQYF. The CDR3, as DNA: TGTGCCAGCAGGGGCGGGACAGGGCGCTACGAGCAGTACTTC.

The rearrangement uses TRBV13 and TRBJ2-6, with TRBD1 as a possible D gene (6 bases). Per germline, CDR1 PRHDT and CDR2 FYEKMQ (reference sequence). The length of the CDR3 is 16 residues. This CDR3 is CAAGDTLRSGANVLTF. CDR3 in DNA: TGTGCAGCAGGGGACACGCTACGCTCTGGGGCCAACGTCCTGACTTTC.

In the case of this clone: A junction end diverges from the germline sequence, so it may reflect a read error. The chain joins TRBV18 to TRBJ1-1; 7 bases map to TRBD1. Germline-derived CDR1 and CDR2 are KGHSH and LQKENI. CDR3 length: 15 residues. CDR3 in DNA: TGTGCCAGCTCGCCACTTAGGGGGACAGACTCCGAAGCTTTCTTT. This sequence encodes CASSPLRGTDSEAFF.

The chain couples TRBV4-1 to TRBJ1-2; 9 positions agree with TRBD1. This CDR3 contains 14 residues. V was pared by 3 bases and J by 9 bases, with 8 bases of the junction left unmatched. Germline V gene data show CDR1 as MGHRA and CDR2 as YSYEKL. In DNA, the CDR3 is TGCGCCAGCAGCCAGGGGACAGGGAGGGCAAGCTACACCTTC. Its translation is CASSQGTGRASYTF.

V is TRBV29-1 and J is TRBJ2-3, with D unresolved. Germline CDR1 reads SQVTM; CDR2 reads ANQGSEA. Trimming took 3 bases from V and 0 from J, leaving 13 bases between them. The CDR3 is 15 amino acids. CDR3 residues: CSVDNYRTSTDTQYF. In DNA form, the CDR3 reads TGCAGCGTTGACAACTATCGCACTAGCACAGATACGCAGTATTTT.

The rearrangement links TRBV11-3 to TRBJ1-1; D remains ambiguous. Trimming removed 3 bases from V and 0 bases from J, with 8 bases in between. The length of the CDR3 is 14 residues. In germline, CDR1 is SGHNT, CDR2 YENEEA. The CDR3 bases are TGTGCCAGCAGCTTGTCGGGGTTGAACACTGAAGCTTTCTTT. This translates into CASSLSGLNTEAFF.

This sequence joins TRBV27 and TRBJ2-7; 8 bases are shared with TRBD2. After removal of 5 bases from V and 2 bases from J, the junction contained 5 bases not matched to a gene. Germline lookup yields CDR1 MNHEY and CDR2 SMNVEV (reference sequence). This CDR3 is built from 14 residues. DNA for the CDR3: TGTGCCAGCAGTGTACTAGCGGTCCCCTACGAGCAGTACTTC. Translating it yields CASSVLAVPYEQYF.

This clone came up many times. The gene calls are TRBV10-1 and TRBJ2-7, with 10 nucleotides matching TRBD1. The CDR3 covers 17 residues. Germline CDR1 and CDR2: WNHNN and SYGVQD (reference sequence). V lost 1 base to trimming and J lost 5 bases; unmatched junction nucleotides: 11. CDR3 residues: CASSEFTSGTGADEQYF. DNA for the CDR3: TGCGCCAGCAGTGAGTTCACCTCCGGGACAGGGGCTGACGAGCAGTACTTC.

This clone was picked up one time. The genes are TRBV5-1 and TRBJ2-7; the D gene is possibly TRBD1 (8 bases). The CDR3 loop spans 15 amino acids. V gave up 7 bases and J gave up 6 bases, with 23 bases separating them. Germline assignment: CDR1 SGHRS and CDR2 YFSETQ. DNA of the CDR3: TGCGCCAGCGGAAAGATACAGGGGGGGGACGCCGAGCAGTACTTC. Protein: CASGKIQGGDAEQYF.

This chain connects TRBV10-1 to TRBJ1-1, with 12 bases matching TRBD1. CDR1 is WNHNN, CDR2 SYGVQD, per germline (reference sequence). V shed 3 bases, J shed 7 bases, and the junction held 6 bases outside the gene matches. The CDR3 consists of 15 residues. DNA for the CDR3: TGCGCCAGCAGTGAAGGGACAGGGGGCAAGAATGAAGCTTTCTTT. This codes for CASSEGTGGKNEAFF.